A single T cell receptor (beta chain) is shown here with its context. This clone's antigen is unknown. One base away there is no much larger clone; base qualities are not given. Single viable CD3+CD4+CD8-CD45RO+ cells were sorted as memory CD4+ T cells on a FACSAria II. CMV serostatus was determined with a Roche Elecsys assay detecting serum IgG against CMV pp150, pp28, p38 and p52. After the samples were thawed, total CD4+ T cells were enriched through positive selection using CD4 magnetic microbeads. The samples came from a different study that was designed specifically to examine the CD4+ T cell memory repertoire. Peripheral blood mononuclear cells were isolated and cryopreserved following standard operating procedures; serum was stored at -80 °C. CD3-PerCP (BW264/56), CD4-APC (RPA-T4), CD45RO-PE (UCHT1) and CD8-Pacific Orange (3B5) antibodies were used for staining, and non-viable cells were excluded with Sytox blue.

Genomic DNA was extracted from sorted cells with the Quick-DNA Microprep Kit. TCRbeta DNA was amplified with the immunoSEQ hsTCRbeta kit following the manufacturer's protocol. TCRbeta libraries were sequenced on an Illumina MiSeq instrument. In the paper's pipeline: Following removal of out-of-frame sequences, 2.2 million or so distinct TCRbeta sequences were retained, with an average of around 67,000 per individual. Each individual was scored using the number of 150 to 200 previously reported CMV-associated TCRbeta sequences that the individual carried and the total number of productive distinct TCRbeta sequences. A beta-binomial model was reimplemented in Python, and scikit-learn random forests with default parameters were trained on US cohort data. On the Belgian cohort, classifier performance was reported as the median AUC, along with percentile confidence intervals, across 10,000 bootstrap iterations. Here the immuneACCESS table is served through TCRdb, limited to in-frame sequences with V and J called. Missing clones are a known gap in these copies; in checked studies unresolved V genes cover under half, and the rest lacks a known reason. V and J calls and clone size are as listed in that table; D and trimming were resolved from the DNA. Here the sample has around 60,000 clones; about 74% occur a single time. Clones ranked in the top ten supply 0.7% to 0.9% of the sample.

This sample is drawn from a study of memory CD4+ T cells and cytomegalovirus serostatus (dated by TCRdb to the late 2010s). Background for the entire study: The cohort included 35 or so healthy adults from Belgium, of whom 9 were CMV seropositive and about 25 were CMV seronegative. To replicate a published TCR-based CMV serostatus classifier, the study sequenced CD4+ memory TCRbeta repertoires from a Belgian cohort whose cytomegalovirus serostatus was known.

Between the V and J ends, shortened by 1 base and 8 bases respectively, the junction contains 14 bases. The CDR3 runs 14 amino acids, cysteine and phenylalanine included. Here the CDR3 DNA is all that survives: 42 bases in frame from base 1. CDR1 SGHVS and CDR2 FQNEAQ are derived from the germline V gene. Here is what the overall study found, with its caveats: Of around 160 previously reported CMV-associated TCRbeta sequences, about 62 appeared in the CD4+ memory repertoires, each in one to five individuals. The results were interpreted as suggesting that the CMV-associated TCR signature is largely present in the CD4+ memory repertoire. CMV serostatus prediction reached a median bootstrapped AUC of around 0.95 with the original framework and roughly 0.9 with a US-trained random forest. Only CD4+CD45RO+ memory cells were sequenced, in contrast to the original study, in which naive and memory CD4+ and CD8+ populations were covered. On the Belgian cohort, the classifier based on the original framework reached a median bootstrapped AUC of about 0.95, with a 95% CI of 0.76-1.00.

This clonotype originated in an adult in good health and CMV-seronegative. Sequencing used memory CD4+ T cells from blood. The chain uses TRBV7-8 and TRBJ1-2, with the D segment identity uncertain. The nucleotides are TGTGCCAGCAGCTTAGGTGGGCTCGCCCGCGGCTACACCTTC. It is translated as CASSLGGLARGYTF.